This is a list of T cell receptor beta chains from one sample in a study of cytomegalovirus exposure and HLA in healthy donors. TCRdb's copy holds only in-frame clones and misses some; the assay was immunoSEQ multiplex PCR. The table has some 350,000 clones, 75% to 90% seen once. Sequencing was done on a sample of PBMCs. Source of these receptors: a woman in her 30s in good health and CMV-seropositive. CDR3s leave out the opening cysteine and the closing phenylalanine or tryptophan. Fields, in order: V gene, CDR3 protein.

>TRBV6-6
ATRGVDNEQY
>TRBV27
ASSWSSGPYEQY
>TRBV19
ASSISLGVYNEQF
>TRBV7-8
ASSPLMDTQY
>TRBV7-9
ASSLQGLFSTDTQY
>TRBV19
ASSTIAGGVYEQY
>TRBV4-2
ASSQDRGGTLTPLH
>TRBV28
ASSPTGSSYGYT
>TRBV28
ASSSDSSTYEQY
>TRBV30
AWRTGITTNEKLF
>TRBV19
ASSIAQGRLNEQF
>TRBV4-1
ASSPHRTSGSYEQY
>TRBV4-2
ASSQDGGSGNTIY
>TRBV27
ASSRRTGEATNEKLF
>TRBV10-3
AISASGMSYEQY
>TRBV5-8
ASSLYRTSYEQY
>TRBV5-6
ASSLGGDTEAF
>TRBV6-5
ASRRSGSGLETQY
>TRBV15
ATSRGKTINYGYT
>TRBV6-6
ASSYPSDEQY
>TRBV5-1
ASSPPDSYEQY
>TRBV30
AWTQPGTGALDEQY
>TRBV9
ASSLFGGTTYNEQF
>TRBV28
ASQQGRRGIGTQY
>TRBV7-9
ASSLLTGGEYEQY